These 12 T cell receptor beta chains were sequenced from one sample in a study of blood T cell repertoires in COVID-19. Some clones are missing from TCRdb's copy, which holds only in-frame ones; the method was immunoSEQ multiplex PCR. The table records fewer than 200,000 clones, about 85% of them present only once. Material: peripheral blood. The receptors stem from a man in his 60s with acute or convalescent COVID-19.

This clone was recorded only once. The rearrangement links TRBV6-5 to TRBJ2-3, with a tentative D call TRBD1 (5 bases). Trimming removed 6 bases from V and 2 bases from J, with 9 bases in between. This CDR3 has 13 residues. Germline V lookup: CDR1 MNHEY, CDR2 SVGAGI. CDR3 protein: CASRRQTTDTQYF. The CDR3 DNA sequence: TGTGCCAGCAGGCGACAGACCACAGATACGCAGTATTTT.

The J gene is TRBJ1-2, the V gene TRBV6-1, with D possibly TRBD1 on 5 matching bases. V lost 3 bases and J 4 bases, leaving 12 bases between the germline ends. Germline CDR1 and CDR2: MNHNS and SASEGT. The CDR3 covers 14 residues. The CDR3 reads CASSDYETVYGYTF. In DNA form, the CDR3 reads TGTGCCAGCAGTGATTATGAGACAGTCTATGGCTACACCTTC.

The chain is built from TRBV2 and TRBJ1-2, with 12 bases that match TRBD1. The CDR3 contains 12 residues. With 8 bases clipped from V and 7 bases from J, the junction kept 2 bases outside the gene matches. CDR1 is SNHLY and CDR2 is FYNNEI in the germline V gene. As DNA, the CDR3 is TGTGCCAGCTCGGGACAGGGGGCTGGCTACACCTTC. Protein sequence: CASSGQGAGYTF.

The rearrangement uses TRBV5-6 and TRBJ1-4; tentatively, D is TRBD1 (5 bases). The germline V gene encodes CDR1 SGHDT and CDR2 YYEEEE. The CDR3 consists of 15 residues. V was shortened by 4 bases and J by 5 bases, with 15 bases between the two germline ends. The CDR3 DNA reads as TGTGCCAGCAGCGGATTAACAGGAATAAATGAAAAACTGTTTTTT. Protein: CASSGLTGINEKLFF.

V is TRBV24-1 and J is TRBJ2-1; weak D call: TRBD1 (6 bases). Germline loops: CDR1 KGHDR, CDR2 SFDVKD. Trimming took 4 bases from V and 0 from J, leaving 24 bases between them. CDR3 length: 20 residues. This chain's CDR3 is CATSEPTGNELGRSYNEQFF. CDR3 nucleotide sequence: TGTGCCACCAGTGAACCTACAGGGAACGAATTGGGCCGCTCCTACAATGAGCAGTTCTTC.

The chain joins TRBV30 to TRBJ1-1; no reliable D call. Looked up from germline, CDR1 is GTSNPN and CDR2 is SVGIG (reference sequence). The CDR3 covers 13 residues. Trimming took 5 bases from V and 5 from J, leaving 15 bases between them. In DNA, the CDR3 is TGTGCCTGGCTCCAACGGGGTGAGACTGAAGCTTTCTTT. This translates into CAWLQRGETEAFF. The complete variable domain, with remaining parts taken from reference TRBV30 and TRBJ1-1, reads SQTIHQWPATLVQPVGSPLSLECTVEGTSNPNLYWYRQAAGRGLQLLFYSVGIGQISSEVPQNLSASRPQDRQFILSSKKLLLSDSGFYLCAWLQRGETEAFFGQGTRLTVV.

The chain carries TRBV19 and TRBJ2-7; 11 positions match TRBD2. The CDR3 contains 15 residues. CDR1 LNHDA and CDR2 SQIVND come from the germline V gene (reference sequence). J was trimmed by 7 bases and V by 6 bases; bases with no gene match: 11. CDR3 sequence: CASRGEASGGREQYF. The CDR3 DNA sequence: TGTGCCAGTAGAGGAGAGGCTAGCGGGGGGCGAGAGCAGTACTTC.

This chain uses TRBV5-4 with TRBJ2-1, with 8 bases matching TRBD1. The germline V gene has CDR1 SGHNT and CDR2 YYREEE (reference sequence). The CDR3 is 15 residues long. V shed 0 bases and J 9 bases; nucleotides not matched to a gene: 8. The DNA of the CDR3 is TGTGCCAGCAGCTTGGTAGGACAGGGAAAAATTGAGCAGTTCTTC. It translates to CASSLVGQGKIEQFF.

The CDR3 nucleotides are TGTGCCTGGAACAAAGGAGGGAACAACTATGGCTACACCTTC. Translated: CAWNKGGNNYGYTF. The J gene is TRBJ1-2, the V gene TRBV30; D is unresolved. This CDR3 contains 14 residues. V shed 4 bases and J shed 2 bases, with 14 bases lying between them. Looked up from germline, CDR1 is GTSNPN and CDR2 is SVGIG (reference sequence).

The chain joins TRBV19 to TRBJ1-5, with 8 bases aligning to TRBD1. Germline trimming cut 3 bases from V and 7 bases from J; bases unmatched to any gene: 5. The CDR3 length is 14 residues. The germline V gene has CDR1 LNHDA and CDR2 SQIVND (reference sequence). The CDR3 coding sequence is TGTGCCAGTAGTATTTGGGGACAGGACCAGCCCCAGCATTTT. Translated, it gives CASSIWGQDQPQHF.

The chain is built from TRBV27 and TRBJ1-6, with TRBD1 matching 8 bases. In germline, CDR1 is MNHEY, CDR2 SMNVEV (reference sequence). The CDR3 is 20 amino acids. V dropped 1 base and J dropped 2; count of bases not matched to a gene: 13. This CDR3 is CASSLLLGGQGGTYNSPLHF. CDR3 in DNA: TGTGCCAGCAGTTTATTGCTGGGTGGACAGGGAGGGACCTATAATTCACCCCTCCACTTT.

The V and J genes are TRBV14 and TRBJ2-1, with 8 nucleotides matching TRBD2. The length of the CDR3 is 16 residues. Germline CDR1 SGHDN, CDR2 FVKESK. With V trimmed by 5 bases and J by 7 bases, 13 bases remained unmatched. Written as DNA, the CDR3 is TGTGCCAGCAGCAAGGACAGTCCGGGACTAGTGAATGAGCAGTTCTTC. It is translated as CASSKDSPGLVNEQFF.